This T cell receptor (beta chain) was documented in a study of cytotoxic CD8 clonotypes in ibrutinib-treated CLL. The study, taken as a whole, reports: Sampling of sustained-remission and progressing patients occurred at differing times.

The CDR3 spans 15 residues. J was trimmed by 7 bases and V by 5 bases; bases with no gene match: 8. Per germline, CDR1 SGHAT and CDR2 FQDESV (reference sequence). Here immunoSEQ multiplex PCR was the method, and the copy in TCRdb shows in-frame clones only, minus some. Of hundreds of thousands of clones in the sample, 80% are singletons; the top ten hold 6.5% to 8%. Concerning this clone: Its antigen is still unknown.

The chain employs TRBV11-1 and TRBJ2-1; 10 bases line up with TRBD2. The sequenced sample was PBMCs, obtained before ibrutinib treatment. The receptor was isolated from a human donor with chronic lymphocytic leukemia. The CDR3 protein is CASSRSSGSSNEQFF. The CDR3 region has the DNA TGTGCCAGCAGCAGATCTAGCGGGAGTTCTAATGAGCAGTTCTTC.